This paragraph reports one T cell receptor (beta chain). These data come from a study of blood T cell repertoires in COVID-19. Study information: COVID-19 samples from acute and convalescent phases originated in the United States, Italy and Spain. T cells, B-cell-depleted T cells, or PBMCs provided the cDNA or gDNA that served as material.

This CDR3 contains 14 residues. Germline CDR1 MNHEY, CDR2 SVGAGI. Trimming pared 11 bases from V and 1 base from J, leaving 17 bases between. Repertoires were generated with immunoSEQ multiplex PCR, while TCRdb's copy carries only in-frame clones and drops some. The repertoire holds approximately 70,000 clones, approximately 83% seen once, with about 5% in the top ten. The rearrangement joins TRBV6-5 to TRBJ2-5; possible D gene TRBD2, 7 bases. This TCR was sampled from a woman between 55 and 75 years old with acute or convalescent COVID-19. Sequencing was done on a sample of peripheral blood. CDR3 nucleotide sequence: TGTGCCTGCCCGGGCGGGGGCTTCCAAGAGACCCAGTACTTC. Encoded protein: CACPGGGFQETQYF.